This is a list of T cell receptor beta chains from one sample in a study of blood T cell repertoires in COVID-19. Sequencing used immunoSEQ multiplex PCR; TCRdb keeps in-frame clones, though not all of them. The table includes about 480,000 clones, approximately 92% detected once. Sequences were obtained from peripheral blood. These receptors were collected from a young man with COVID-19, enrolled during active disease. Each CDR3 is given with its conserved first and last residue. Fields, in order: CDR3 length, J gene, clone size, D gene, V gene, CDR3 protein, CDR3 DNA. D genes are given only for firm matches. Some rows mark clone size as missing; the rest say once, few, many or name a class of expanded clone.

15	TRBJ1-2	-	TRBD1	TRBV27	CASIPGTGNGAGYTF	TGTGCCAGCATCCCCGGGACAGGGAACGGAGCTGGCTACACCTTC
16	TRBJ2-6	-	TRBD1	TRBV15	CATTPGQGSGANVLTF	TGTGCCACTACGCCGGGACAGGGGTCTGGGGCCAACGTCCTGACTTTC
11	TRBJ1-3	-	-	TRBV27	CATHSGNTIYF	TGTGCCACACACAGCGGAAACACCATATATTTT
16	TRBJ2-5	-	-	TRBV4-1	CASSQGLASPRETQYF	TGCGCCAGCAGCCAAGGGTTGGCTAGCCCCCGGGAGACCCAGTACTTC
13	TRBJ2-1	few	-	TRBV5-4	CASSLGAANEQFF	TGTGCCAGCAGCTTGGGAGCGGCCAATGAGCAGTTCTTC
14	TRBJ2-3	-	TRBD1	TRBV6-5	CASSSHRGIDTQYF	TGTGCCAGCAGTAGCCACAGGGGTATAGATACGCAGTATTTT
15	TRBJ2-7	-	-	TRBV27	CASSLRAGKAYEQYF	TGTGCCAGCAGCCTCCGAGCAGGGAAGGCCTACGAGCAGTACTTC
17	TRBJ2-7	-	TRBD2	TRBV4-1	CASSQEWGGRARYEQYF	TGCGCCAGCAGCCAAGAATGGGGCGGGAGGGCCCGGTACGAGCAGTACTTC
14	TRBJ2-5	-	-	TRBV24-1	CATSEGGQQETQYF	TGTGCCACCAGTGAGGGGGGACAGCAAGAGACCCAGTACTTC
13	TRBJ2-5	-	TRBD1	TRBV11-3	CASSRPGQGTQYF	TGTGCCAGCAGTCGACCGGGACAGGGGACCCAGTACTTC
16	TRBJ1-6	-	-	TRBV2	CASSLDSSSYNSPLHF	TGTGCCAGCAGCCTCGACAGCAGCTCCTATAATTCACCCCTCCACTTT
14	TRBJ1-4	few	-	TRBV5-1	CASSQQGITEKLFF	TGCGCCAGCAGCCAACAGGGAATCACTGAAAAACTGTTTTTT
15	TRBJ2-7	-	-	TRBV5-6	CASSFSIGGTYEQYF	TGTGCCAGCAGCTTCTCTATTGGGGGGACCTACGAGCAGTACTTC
16	TRBJ1-6	-	TRBD1	TRBV27	CASSSGTGGSNSPLHF	TGTGCCAGCAGTTCCGGGACAGGGGGTTCGAATTCACCCCTCCACTTT
18	TRBJ1-5	-	TRBD1	TRBV4-1	CASSQGQGAGHGNQPQHF	TGCGCCAGCAGCCAAGGACAGGGGGCGGGCCATGGCAATCAGCCCCAGCATTTT
15	TRBJ2-5	-	TRBD1	TRBV7-9	CASSPGQLKSETQYF	TGTGCCAGCAGCCCGGGACAGCTCAAATCGGAGACCCAGTACTTC
14	TRBJ2-7	-	TRBD2	TRBV5-4	CASSSRTSGFEQYF	TGTGCCAGCAGCTCAAGGACTAGCGGTTTCGAGCAGTACTTC
13	TRBJ2-3	-	TRBD1	TRBV2	CATQGDGTDTQYF	TGTGCCACCCAGGGGGATGGCACAGATACGCAGTATTTT
12	TRBJ2-7	few	-	TRBV6-6	CASSSGLVEQYF	TGTGCCAGCAGTTCAGGGTTAGTCGAGCAGTACTTC
13	TRBJ2-1	-	-	TRBV11-3	CASSIRSLNEQFF	TGTGCCAGCAGTATTAGGAGTCTGAATGAGCAGTTCTTC
16	TRBJ2-7	-	TRBD2	TRBV7-8	CASSLHRLAGLYEQYF	TGTGCCAGCAGCTTACATCGACTAGCGGGTCTCTACGAGCAGTACTTC
15	TRBJ1-1	-	-	TRBV21-1	CARRGGDTKNTEAFF	TGTGCCAGAAGGGGGGGAGACACCAAGAACACTGAAGCTTTCTTT